Below are 24 T cell receptor beta chains sequenced from a single sample in a study of B cell selection in AIRE deficiency. Here immunoSEQ multiplex PCR was the method, and the copy in TCRdb shows in-frame clones only, minus some. The table includes roughly 3,100 clones, 78% detected once. Sorted regulatory T cells were CD4-positive, CD25-high and CD127-low or negative. What was sequenced was Tregs sorted from PBMCs. The receptors come from a human donor with AIRE deficiency.

J is TRBJ2-3 and V is TRBV19; TRBD2 agrees at 9 bases. The CDR3 is 16 amino acids. The junction had 5 bases not matched to a gene; V was cut back by 4 bases and J by 0 bases. CDR1 is LNHDA and CDR2 is SQIVND in the germline V gene (reference sequence). CDR3 nucleotide sequence: TGTGCCAGTAGTAGAGCGGGAGGCGCAAGCACAGATACGCAGTATTTT. Protein sequence: CASSRAGGASTDTQYF.

The chain has TRBV6-1 and TRBJ2-1, with a tentative D call TRBD2 (5 bases). The CDR3 is 15 residues long. V was clipped by 3 bases and J by 6 bases, with 15 bases between them. Germline V CDR1 and CDR2: MNHNS, SASEGT. CDR3 loop: CASSDLGLRGNEQFF. In DNA form, the CDR3 reads TGTGCCAGCAGTGATTTGGGTCTCCGGGGCAATGAGCAGTTCTTC.

DNA for the CDR3: TGTGCCAGCAGCTTCGGGACAGTGGTCCGAGGCTACACCTTC. Its translation is CASSFGTVVRGYTF. The rearrangement links TRBV7-2 to TRBJ1-2; TRBD1 aligns across 7 bases. CDR3 length: 14 amino acids. In germline, CDR1 is SGHTA, CDR2 FQGNSA. V was pared by 3 bases and J by 8 bases, with 9 bases of the junction left unmatched. Combining the CDR3 with reference TRBV7-2 and TRBJ1-2 gives the whole variable domain GAGVSQSPSNKVTEKGKDVELRCDPISGHTALYWYRQSLGQGLEFLIYFQGNSAPDKSGLPSDRFSAERTGGSVSTLTIQRTQQEDSAVYLCASSFGTVVRGYTFGSGTRLTVV.

This sequence joins TRBV5-5 and TRBJ1-5; D possibly corresponds to TRBD1 (5 bases). This CDR3 comprises 14 residues. Germline lookup yields CDR1 SGHKS and CDR2 YYEKEE (reference sequence). Trimming pared 0 bases from V and 6 bases from J, leaving 10 bases between. The CDR3 protein is CASSLGGGGQPQHF. CDR3 sequence (DNA): TGTGCCAGCAGCTTGGGTGGGGGGGGTCAGCCCCAGCATTTT.

This chain joins TRBV5-1 and TRBJ1-6, with D maybe TRBD1 (6 bases). CDR3 length: 15 amino acids. Germline V gene lookup returns CDR1 SGHRS and CDR2 YFSETQ. Trimming cost V 5 bases and J 0 bases, with 9 bases left between them. CDR3 bases: TGCGCCAGCAGGCAGGGGTTCTCCTATAATTCACCCCTCCACTTT. It codes for CASRQGFSYNSPLHF.

The V call is TRBV28, the J call TRBJ2-5; no definite D call. CDR1 and CDR2 (germline): MDHEN, SYDVKM. Trimming cost V 5 bases and J 3 bases, with 16 bases left between them. CDR3 length: 15 residues. This CDR3 is CASSPVGMGEETQYF. CDR3 DNA: TGTGCCAGCAGTCCCGTGGGGATGGGTGAAGAGACCCAGTACTTC.

The V gene is TRBV5-1, the J gene TRBJ1-2; D is perhaps TRBD1 (6 bases). The CDR3 length is 14 residues. Germline assignment: CDR1 SGHRS and CDR2 YFSETQ. V lost 5 bases and J lost 7, with 18 bases in between. CDR3 sequence: CASSRDTGLGGYTF. CDR3 DNA: TGCGCCAGCAGTCGGGACACCGGGTTAGGTGGCTACACCTTC.

The chain recombines TRBV7-9 with TRBJ1-1; D call uncertain. There are 14 residues in the CDR3. Between the trimmed V and J ends, which lost 5 bases and 4 bases, there was a span of 14 bases. Looked up from germline, CDR1 is SEHNR and CDR2 is FQNEAQ (reference sequence). CDR3 residues: CASSPRGSGTEAFF. CDR3 nucleotide sequence: TGTGCCAGCAGCCCCCGAGGTTCGGGCACTGAAGCTTTCTTT. Variable domain in full (rest from reference TRBV7-9 and TRBJ1-1): DTGVSQNPRHKITKRGQNVTFRCDPISEHNRLYWYRQTLGQGPEFLTYFQNEAQLEKSRLLSDRFSAERPKGSFSTLEIQRTEQGDSAMYLCASSPRGSGTEAFFGQGTRLTVV.

The rearrangement joins TRBV9 to TRBJ1-2; TRBD1 might be the D (6 bases). CDR1 and CDR2 (germline): SGDLS, YYNGEE. The germline V and J ends were trimmed by 3 bases and 5 bases, with 14 bases remaining between them. The CDR3 spans 14 residues. The CDR3 loop reads CASSERGGAYGYTF. CDR3 nucleotide sequence: TGTGCCAGCAGCGAACGGGGGGGCGCTTATGGCTACACCTTC. Full variable domain (remainder filled in from reference TRBV9 and TRBJ1-2): DSGVTQTPKHLITATGQRVTLRCSPRSGDLSVYWYQQSLDQGLQFLIQYYNGEERAKGNILERFSAQQFPDLHSELNLSSLELGDSALYFCASSERGGAYGYTFGSGTRLTVV.

The V call is TRBV27, the J call TRBJ2-1, with 9 bases fitting TRBD1. The junction had 12 bases not matched to a gene; V was cut back by 7 bases and J by 11 bases. Germline CDR1 MNHEY, CDR2 SMNVEV (reference sequence). This CDR3 is 14 amino acids long. The CDR3 loop reads CASKIQGARRKQFF. The CDR3 nucleotides read TGTGCCAGCAAAATACAGGGGGCGCGTCGGAAGCAGTTCTTC.

The chain is built from TRBV10-3 and TRBJ2-1; D may be TRBD2 (5 bases). The germline V gene encodes CDR1 ENHRY and CDR2 SYGVKD. CDR3 length: 13 amino acids. Trimming pared 7 bases from V and 1 base from J, leaving 8 bases between. The CDR3 nucleotides are TGTGCCATCACGAGAGGGTCCTACAATGAGCAGTTCTTC. The encoded protein is CAITRGSYNEQFF.

The CDR3 spells CASNKGRNTGELFF. The CDR3, as DNA: TGTGCCAGCAACAAGGGGCGCAACACCGGGGAGCTGTTTTTT. The gene calls are TRBV6-5 and TRBJ2-2; possible D gene TRBD1, 5 bases. The germline V and J ends were trimmed by 7 bases and 2 bases, with 11 bases remaining between them. This CDR3 has 14 amino acids. Germline V gene data show CDR1 as MNHEY and CDR2 as SVGAGI.

The chain is built from TRBV5-8 and TRBJ1-5; D gene uncertain. The germline V and J ends were trimmed by 4 bases and 6 bases, with 14 bases remaining between them. The CDR3 length is 14 residues. Germline-derived CDR1 and CDR2 are SGHTS and YDEGEE. CDR3 loop: CASSPRRSGQPQHF. DNA for the CDR3: TGTGCCAGCAGCCCTAGACGATCTGGTCAGCCCCAGCATTTT.

The genes are TRBV11-2 and TRBJ2-1; 11 bases are shared with TRBD2. The CDR3 runs to 15 residues. The germline V gene has CDR1 SGHAT and CDR2 FQNNGV. With V trimmed by 3 bases and J by 3 bases, 1 base remained unmatched. Here the CDR3 reads CASSFTSGSYNEQFF. For the CDR3, the DNA is TGTGCCAGCAGCTTTACTAGCGGGAGCTACAATGAGCAGTTCTTC. The full variable domain, rest sourced from reference TRBV11-2 and TRBJ2-1, is EAGVAQSPRYKIIEKRQSVAFWCNPISGHATLYWYQQILGQGPKLLIQFQNNGVVDDSQLPKDRFSAERLKGVDSTLKIQPAKLEDSAVYLCASSFTSGSYNEQFFGPGTRLTVL.

The V and J genes are TRBV18 and TRBJ1-5, with no clear D. Germline CDR1 and CDR2: KGHSH and LQKENI. Trimming took 2 bases from V and 6 from J, leaving 5 bases between them. CDR3 length equals 12 residues. The CDR3 sequence: CASSPERQPQHF. The CDR3 coding sequence is TGTGCCAGCTCACCAGAGCGTCAGCCCCAGCATTTT.

This clone was recorded once. DNA of the CDR3: TGTGCCAGCAGCTTACAGGGCAATCAGCCCCAGCATTTT. It yields the protein CASSLQGNQPQHF. The chain has TRBV7-2 and TRBJ1-5; D is unclear. The germline V gene encodes CDR1 SGHTA and CDR2 FQGNSA. The CDR3 contains 13 residues. Between the trimmed V and J ends, which lost 2 bases and 2 bases, there was a span of 4 bases.

This clone has a handful of counts. The chain recombines TRBV28 with TRBJ2-2, with a weak D call TRBD1 (5 bases). Trimming took off 5 bases at V and 6 bases at J, with 10 bases between the two ends. Germline V gene sequence: CDR1 MDHEN, CDR2 SYDVKM. This CDR3 has 13 residues. CDR3 sequence reads: CASSTGEPGELFF. CDR3 nucleotides: TGTGCCAGCAGTACAGGAGAACCCGGGGAGCTGTTTTTT. Complete variable domain (other parts from reference TRBV28 and TRBJ2-2): DVKVTQSSRYLVKRTGEKVFLECVQDMDHENMFWYRQDPGLGLRLIYFSYDVKMKEKGDIPEGYSVSREKKERFSLILESASTNQTSMYLCASSTGEPGELFFGEGSRLTVL.

This CDR3 reads CASSLNEINEQFF. The CDR3 region has the DNA TGCGCCAGCAGCTTGAACGAAATAAATGAGCAGTTCTTC. This chain uses TRBV5-1 with TRBJ2-1, with no clear D. The V gene lost 1 base and the J gene lost 7 bases, with 9 bases spanning the gap. Germline values: CDR1 SGHRS, CDR2 YFSETQ. This CDR3 spans 13 amino acids.

This clone was detected only once. The chain carries TRBV9 and TRBJ2-3, with 12 bases lining up with TRBD2. The length of the CDR3 is 15 residues. The V gene's germline CDR1 is SGDLS and CDR2 YYNGEE. V lost 3 bases, J lost 3 bases, and 2 bases stayed unmatched. CDR3 protein: CASSATSGSTDTQYF. CDR3 DNA sequence: TGTGCCAGCAGCGCGACTAGCGGGAGTACAGATACGCAGTATTTT. Variable domain in full (rest from reference TRBV9 and TRBJ2-3): DSGVTQTPKHLITATGQRVTLRCSPRSGDLSVYWYQQSLDQGLQFLIQYYNGEERAKGNILERFSAQQFPDLHSELNLSSLELGDSALYFCASSATSGSTDTQYFGPGTRLTVL.

This chain links TRBV18 with TRBJ2-2, with 9 nucleotides matching TRBD1. This CDR3 has 16 amino acids. V trimming: 4 bases; J trimming: 3 bases; junction bases outside the gene matches: 6. From germline, CDR1 is KGHSH and CDR2 LQKENI. The CDR3 loop reads CASSLQGAPDTGELFF. For the CDR3, the DNA is TGTGCCAGCTCACTACAGGGGGCCCCTGACACCGGGGAGCTGTTTTTT.

This chain connects TRBV21-1 to TRBJ2-2; the table gives TRBD1 as D, unverified against the DNA. TRBV21-1 is listed as a pseudogene. This CDR3 comprises 15 residues. The CDR3 here is CASSNRGLRTGELFF. The CDR3 nucleotides read TGTGCCAGCAGCAACAGGGGGCTTAGGACCGGGGAGCTGTTTTTT.

As for this clone: One junction end does not reproduce the germline sequence, and a read error may be involved. The CDR3 DNA is TGTTCCATAGGACCAGATCTAGCCAAAAACATTCAGTACTTC. Translation: CSIGPDLAKNIQYF. This chain uses TRBV10-3 with TRBJ2-4; D is unresolved. The CDR3 is 14 residues long. Germline V gives CDR1 ENHRY, CDR2 SYGVKD.

This clone was detected once. V and J are TRBV5-1 and TRBJ2-5; TRBD1 matches at 10 bases. V dropped 0 bases and J dropped 5; count of bases not matched to a gene: 10. The CDR3 totals 17 residues. Germline values: CDR1 SGHRS, CDR2 YFSETQ. CDR3 protein: CASSLAFSGQGKETQYF. CDR3 in DNA: TGCGCCAGCAGCTTGGCGTTCTCGGGACAGGGGAAGGAGACCCAGTACTTC.

This clone was recorded a few times. The J gene is TRBJ2-7, the V gene TRBV27, with 11 positions matching TRBD2. The V gene end was trimmed by 4 bases and the J gene end by 5 bases; junction bases not matched to a gene: 7. This CDR3 comprises 15 residues. In germline, CDR1 is MNHEY, CDR2 SMNVEV (reference sequence). CDR3 in amino acids: CASSSILAGVHEQYF. CDR3 DNA: TGTGCCAGCAGTTCCATACTAGCGGGAGTTCACGAGCAGTACTTC.